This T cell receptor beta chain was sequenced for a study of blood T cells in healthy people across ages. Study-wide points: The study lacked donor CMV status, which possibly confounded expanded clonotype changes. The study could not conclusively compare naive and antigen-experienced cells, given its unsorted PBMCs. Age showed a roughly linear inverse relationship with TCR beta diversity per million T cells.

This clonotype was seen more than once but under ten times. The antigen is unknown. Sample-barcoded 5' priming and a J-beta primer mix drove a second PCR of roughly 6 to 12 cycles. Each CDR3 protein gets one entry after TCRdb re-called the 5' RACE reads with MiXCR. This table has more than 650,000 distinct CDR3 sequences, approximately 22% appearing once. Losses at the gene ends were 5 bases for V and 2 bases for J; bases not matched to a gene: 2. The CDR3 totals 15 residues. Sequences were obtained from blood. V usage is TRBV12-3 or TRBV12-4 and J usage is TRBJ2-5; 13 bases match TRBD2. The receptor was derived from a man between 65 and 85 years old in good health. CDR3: CASSTLAGGQETQYF. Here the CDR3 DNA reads TGTGCCAGCAGTACACTAGCGGGGGGGCAAGAGACCCAGTACTTC.